This T cell receptor beta chain originates from a study of beta chain features in type 1 diabetes. Sorted populations were all over 95% pure. TCRB transcripts that were expressed got sequenced, as all of the isolated RNA had been reverse transcribed. Assay: immunoSEQ multiplex PCR; the TCRdb copy retains only in-frame clones and omits some. The sample consists of more than 30,000 clones, 64% of them appearing once. J lost 5 bases, V lost 1 base, and 7 bases had no gene match. The CDR3 totals 16 residues. The germline V gene has CDR1 PRHDT and CDR2 FYEKMQ (reference sequence). The sequencing sample was made of Tregs from blood. The sequence derives from a woman in her twenties or thirties in good health. The V and J genes are TRBV13 and TRBJ2-7; 11 bases are a match to TRBD2. Written as DNA, the CDR3 is TGTGCCAGCAGCTTAGAACTAGCGGGAGTCCTCCACGAGCAGTACTTC. This encodes CASSLELAGVLHEQYF.